These 12 T cell receptor beta chains were sequenced from one sample in a study of T cell responses to AZD1222 COVID-19 vaccine. Some clones are missing from TCRdb's copy, which holds only in-frame ones; the method was immunoSEQ multiplex PCR. The sample lists around 110,000 clones, roughly 87% occurring once. The sample consisted of peripheral blood, taken on day 0 of AZD1222 vaccination. These receptor sequences come from an adult in good health.

The chain has TRBV5-1 and TRBJ2-7, with D possibly being TRBD2 (5 bases). The germline CDR1 and CDR2 sequences are SGHRS and YFSETQ. The CDR3 is made up of 15 amino acids. Trimming cost V 0 bases and J 4 bases, with 14 bases left between them. The CDR3 coding sequence is TGCGCCAGCAGCTTGGTCGAGGGAAGATCATACGAGCAGTACTTC. Residues: CASSLVEGRSYEQYF.

The CDR3 DNA is TGTGCCAGCAGCTTGGGACCCAAGAAATCACCCCTCCACTTT. This sequence encodes CASSLGPKKSPLHF. V is TRBV7-3 and J is TRBJ1-6; D is perhaps TRBD1 (5 bases). The V end lost 3 bases, the J end lost 10 bases, and 13 bases lay between the germline ends. Per the germline V gene, CDR1 is SGHTA and CDR2 is FQGTGA. The CDR3 is 14 residues long.

The chain joins TRBV10-3 to TRBJ1-2; 9 bases fit TRBD1. Germline V gene sequence: CDR1 ENHRY, CDR2 SYGVKD. The CDR3 spans 12 residues. V was pared by 8 bases and J by 11 bases, with 9 bases of the junction left unmatched. CDR3 coding DNA: TGTGCCATCCTAGGGGACAGGGTGGAGTACACCTTC. Its translation: CAILGDRVEYTF.

The genes are TRBV5-1 and TRBJ1-4, with TRBD1 matching over 7 bases. This CDR3 has 15 residues. Per the germline V gene, CDR1 is SGHRS and CDR2 is YFSETQ. The V and J ends lost 5 bases and 0 bases, in that order; junction bases with no gene match: 4. CDR3 in amino acids: CASSSQGATNEKLFF. The CDR3 region has the DNA TGCGCCAGCAGTTCGCAGGGGGCAACTAATGAAAAACTGTTTTTT.

The V gene is TRBV28, the J gene TRBJ2-7; weak D call: TRBD2 (6 bases). Germline CDR1 and CDR2: MDHEN and SYDVKM. The CDR3 extends over 15 amino acids. V lost 6 bases and J 2 bases, leaving 17 bases between the germline ends. The CDR3, as DNA: TGTGCCAGCAGGGGGGGTGACGGGGTTGCCTACGAGCAGTACTTC. This codes for CASRGGDGVAYEQYF.

The V gene is TRBV12-5, the J gene TRBJ1-5; possible D gene TRBD1, 6 bases. Trimming cost V 0 bases and J 5 bases, with 29 bases left between them. Germline assignment: CDR1 LGHNT and CDR2 FRNRAP. The length of the CDR3 is 21 residues. The CDR3, as DNA: TGTGCTAGTGGTTTGGTCTCAATGAGGGGGGTAATCAGGGAAGCGCATCAGCCCCAGCATTTT. It translates to CASGLVSMRGVIREAHQPQHF.

This clone was seen only once. V is TRBV6-1 and J is TRBJ2-7; maybe TRBD2 (5 bases). Trimming took off 3 bases at V and 6 bases at J, with 15 bases between the two ends. The CDR3 extends over 14 amino acids. Germline values: CDR1 MNHNS, CDR2 SASEGT. The CDR3 spells CASSDPGLIFEQYF. The CDR3 DNA follows: TGTGCCAGCAGTGACCCCGGACTTATCTTCGAGCAGTACTTC.

The genes are TRBV6-1 and TRBJ2-7, with no clear D. The CDR3 consists of 13 residues. Germline CDR1 MNHNS, CDR2 SASEGT. The V and J ends lost 0 bases and 3 bases respectively, with 6 bases between them. In DNA, the CDR3 is TGTGCCAGCAGTGAAGCAGGGCTCTACGAGCAGTACTTC. Protein: CASSEAGLYEQYF.

The chain carries TRBV7-2 and TRBJ1-3; D ambiguous. From germline, CDR1 is SGHTA and CDR2 FQGNSA. V was pared by 0 bases and J by 1 base, with 10 bases between. The CDR3 extends over 16 amino acids. The CDR3 reads CASSLAGRSSGNTIYF. Here the CDR3 DNA reads TGTGCCAGCAGCTTAGCGGGCAGATCGTCTGGAAACACCATATATTTT.

V gene TRBV19 combines with J gene TRBJ2-3; D call uncertain. Germline V CDR1 and CDR2: LNHDA, SQIVND (reference sequence). V was cut by 1 base and J by 0 bases, with 5 bases left in between. The CDR3 extends over 14 amino acids. The DNA for the CDR3 is TGTGCCAGTAGTATAGGTAGGAGCACAGATACGCAGTATTTT. The encoded protein is CASSIGRSTDTQYF.

This clone was counted once. The chain is built from TRBV28 and TRBJ1-3, with 8 nucleotides matching TRBD1. Trimming at V came to 5 bases and at J to 3 bases, leaving 6 bases not matched to a gene. CDR3 length: 15 amino acids. CDR1 is MDHEN, CDR2 SYDVKM, per germline. For the CDR3, the DNA is TGTGCCAGCAGTCAGCAGGGGGCGCGTGGAAACACCATATATTTT. Amino acids: CASSQQGARGNTIYF.

The chain recombines TRBV5-1 with TRBJ1-4; 7 nucleotides match TRBD1. The length of the CDR3 is 12 residues. Germline assignment: CDR1 SGHRS and CDR2 YFSETQ. The V gene end was trimmed by 8 bases and the J gene end by 5 bases; junction bases not matched to a gene: 3. The CDR3 loop reads CASTTGNEKLFF. CDR3 DNA sequence: TGCGCCAGTACGACAGGGAATGAAAAACTGTTTTTT.